This passage covers 28 T cell receptor beta chains from one sample sequenced in a study of human T cells and chemical hapten exposure. In TCRdb, the RACE reads were re-called with MiXCR into one record per CDR3 protein. The sample lists tens of thousands of distinct CDR3 sequences, roughly 9.5% seen once, with around a sixth in the top ten. Sample time point: patch test 3, about 24 weeks after DPC sensitization. Treatment of the sample: therapeutic diphenylcyclopropenone sensitization with weekly scalp DPC. The sequencing here drew on whole blood, taken in connection with sensitization to the hapten diphenylcyclopropenone (DPC). The receptors stem from a woman aged 40 to 50 with alopecia areata. Some clones in this sample may be carry-over from other donors' samples.

This clonotype came up a few times. DNA for the CDR3: TGTGCCAGCAGCTATGCCGGGACAGACACAGATACGCAGTATTTT. It translates to CASSYAGTDTDTQYF. The chain recombines TRBV11-2 with TRBJ2-3; 7 bases map to TRBD1. CDR3 length: 15 amino acids. V was clipped by 4 bases and J by 2 bases; unmatched bases: 6. Germline V gene lookup returns CDR1 SGHAT and CDR2 FQNNGV.

This clonotype was counted at least ten times. The chain's CDR3 is CASSFGQAYEQYF. The CDR3 DNA reads TGTGCCAGCAGCTTCGGACAGGCCTACGAGCAGTACTTC. This chain connects TRBV11-3 to TRBJ2-7; 7 nucleotides align to TRBD1. From germline, CDR1 is SGHNT and CDR2 YENEEA. V trimming: 3 bases; J trimming: 2 bases; junction bases outside the gene matches: 1. This CDR3 has 13 amino acids.

This clonotype was observed many times. The chain joins TRBV20-1 to TRBJ2-1; D might be TRBD2 (7 bases). Germline lookup yields CDR1 DFQATT and CDR2 SNEGSKA (reference sequence). The V end was cut by 8 bases, the J end by 3 bases, with 20 bases between. CDR3 length: 15 amino acids. The CDR3 DNA sequence: TGCAGTCGAAGGGGGGGGGACGCGGACTACAATGAGCAGTTCTTC. It yields the protein CSRRGGDADYNEQFF.

The chain is built from TRBV7-7 and TRBJ2-5; D may be TRBD2 (7 bases). Between the trimmed V and J ends, which lost 4 bases and 5 bases, there was a span of 20 bases. The CDR3 has 16 residues. Germline V gene sequence: CDR1 SSHAT, CDR2 FNYEAQ (reference sequence). The CDR3 sequence: CASSSGGGPIGETQYF. The CDR3 bases are TGTGCCAGCAGCTCTGGGGGGGGCCCGATCGGGGAGACCCAGTACTTC.

Ten or more counts support this clonotype. As DNA, the CDR3 is TGTGCCAGCAGCCCCCAGGGGGCCAACGTCCTGACTTTC. This gives the protein CASSPQGANVLTF. The V and J genes are TRBV5-5 and TRBJ2-6; D is undetermined. Trimming stripped 4 bases from V and 4 bases from J, with 6 bases between. The length of the CDR3 is 13 residues. Germline-derived CDR1 and CDR2 are SGHKS and YYEKEE (reference sequence).

This clonotype has only a few counts. The V gene is TRBV7-3, the J gene TRBJ2-2; D remains ambiguous. The length of the CDR3 is 12 residues. Trimming shortened V by 6 bases and J by 9 bases, and 11 bases separated the two germline ends. Germline loops: CDR1 SGHTA, CDR2 FQGTGA. In nucleotides, the CDR3 is TGTGCCAGCAGTGCCAATTCACGGGAGCTGTTTTTT. Amino acids: CASSANSRELFF.

Only a few counts were recorded for this clonotype. The chain links TRBV6-5 to TRBJ1-6, with 7 bases matching TRBD1. CDR1 and CDR2 from the germline V gene are MNHEY and SVGAGI. V lost 8 bases and J lost 10; bases outside the gene matches: 26. This CDR3 contains 19 residues. The CDR3 DNA sequence: TGTGCCAGCGTCCGAACGGCGGTAACGGGCAGGGGGAGAGCCTCACCCCTCCACTTT. It yields the protein CASVRTAVTGRGRASPLHF.

The sample holds a few counts of this clonotype. The chain links TRBV3-1 to TRBJ1-5; D may be TRBD1 (6 bases). Trimming left V 4 bases short and J 1 base short, with 17 bases between. From germline, CDR1 is LGHDT and CDR2 YNNKEL (reference sequence). The CDR3 has 17 amino acids. The CDR3 DNA is TGTGCCAGCAGCCTGACGAGAGGGGGTGGCAGCAATCAGCCCCAGCATTTT. Translating gives CASSLTRGGGSNQPQHF.

The chain joins TRBV7-2 to TRBJ2-7; D ambiguous. The CDR3 has 16 residues. The germline gives CDR1 SGHTA, CDR2 FQGNSA. Trimming removed 1 base at V and 4 bases at J, with 17 bases between. CDR3 loop: CASSLGAISAFYEQYF. CDR3 sequence (DNA): TGTGCCAGCAGCTTAGGCGCAATCTCGGCGTTTTACGAGCAGTACTTC. Supplemented by reference TRBV7-2 and TRBJ2-7, the full variable domain reads GAGVSQSPSNKVTEKGKDVELRCDPISGHTALYWYRQSLGQGLEFLIYFQGNSAPDKSGLPSDRFSAERTGGSVSTLTIQRTQQEDSAVYLCASSLGAISAFYEQYFGPGTRLTVT.

This clonotype has only a few counts. The J gene is TRBJ1-1, the V gene TRBV12-3 or TRBV12-4; possible D gene TRBD1, 5 bases. V was clipped by 7 bases and J by 1 base, with 13 bases between them. The CDR3 is made up of 14 amino acids. CDR3 DNA sequence: TGTGCCAGCACGTCAGGGCCCGAGAACACTGAAGCTTTCTTT. This sequence encodes CASTSGPENTEAFF.

This clonotype appeared a few times. This chain connects TRBV18 to TRBJ2-5; D is perhaps TRBD1 (6 bases). The CDR3 loop spans 14 amino acids. V was cut by 3 bases and J by 2 bases, with 10 bases left in between. Germline V lookup: CDR1 KGHSH, CDR2 LQKENI. Here the CDR3 reads CASSPEDRQETQYF. DNA for the CDR3: TGTGCCAGCTCACCGGAGGACAGACAAGAGACCCAGTACTTC.

This clonotype was detected ten times or more. The chain uses TRBV2 and TRBJ2-1; 9 bases are a match to TRBD2. Germline lookup yields CDR1 SNHLY and CDR2 FYNNEI. V trimming: 9 bases; J trimming: 0 bases; junction bases outside the gene matches: 9. This CDR3 region has 16 residues. The CDR3 loop reads CARDSGGTYSYNEQFF. The CDR3 coding sequence is TGTGCCAGGGATAGCGGGGGTACCTACTCCTACAATGAGCAGTTCTTC.

This clonotype was counted between two and nine times. V gene TRBV5-4 combines with J gene TRBJ2-1, with a weak D call TRBD2 (5 bases). Germline CDR1 SGHNT, CDR2 YYREEE (reference sequence). V lost 1 base and J 0 bases, leaving 17 bases between the germline ends. The CDR3 sequence is 18 residues long. CDR3 loop: CASSLSQLAESSYNEQFF. In nucleotides, the CDR3 is TGTGCCAGCAGCTTGTCGCAGCTAGCCGAGAGCTCCTACAATGAGCAGTTCTTC.

This clonotype was seen ten or more times. V and J are TRBV7-6 and TRBJ1-3; perhaps TRBD1 as D (5 bases). Germline values: CDR1 SGHVS, CDR2 FNYEAQ. The CDR3 runs to 16 residues. Trimming pared 5 bases from V and 0 bases from J, leaving 14 bases between. The DNA for the CDR3 is TGTGCCAGCAGCGCCCCAGGGTCTCTCTCTGGAAACACCATATATTTT. Translation: CASSAPGSLSGNTIYF.

This clonotype has just a few counts. This chain links TRBV4-3 with TRBJ1-1; no reliable D call. The CDR3 has 15 residues. Germline CDR1 and CDR2: LGHNA and YSLEER. Trimming pared 0 bases from V and 9 bases from J, leaving 17 bases between. The CDR3 DNA sequence: TGCGCCAGCAGCCAAGATATGTTAGGTGGATTGAAAGCTTTCTTT. As protein: CASSQDMLGGLKAFF.

The gene calls are TRBV7-6 and TRBJ1-3; D is ambiguous. V was pared by 5 bases and J by 0 bases, with 5 bases between. CDR3 length equals 13 residues. In germline, CDR1 is SGHVS, CDR2 FNYEAQ. The CDR3 DNA reads as TGTGCCAGCAGCCTGGCCTCTGGAAACACCATATATTTT. It yields the protein CASSLASGNTIYF.

This clonotype was detected ten times or more. This chain links TRBV18 with TRBJ2-5; 8 bases match TRBD2. V lost 1 base to trimming and J lost 2 bases; unmatched junction nucleotides: 3. CDR3 length equals 15 residues. CDR1 KGHSH and CDR2 LQKENI come from the germline V gene. CDR3 sequence: CASSPQAGAQETQYF. The CDR3 DNA follows: TGTGCCAGCTCACCACAAGCGGGGGCTCAAGAGACCCAGTACTTC.

V and J are TRBV3-1 and TRBJ2-1, with 12 bases aligning to TRBD2. With V trimmed by 6 bases and J by 8 bases, 8 bases remained unmatched. The CDR3 contains 15 residues. Per germline, CDR1 LGHDT and CDR2 YNNKEL (reference sequence). In DNA form, the CDR3 reads TGTGCCAGCAGACCTAGCGGGGGGGCCTTCGATGAGCAGTTCTTC. Its translation is CASRPSGGAFDEQFF.

This chain joins TRBV29-1 and TRBJ2-7, with TRBD2 as a possible D gene (6 bases). The V end lost 7 bases, the J end lost 3 bases, and 10 bases lay between the germline ends. The CDR3 sequence is 11 residues long. The V gene's germline CDR1 is SQVTM and CDR2 ANQGSEA. This CDR3 is CSAGGVYEQYF. In DNA form, the CDR3 reads TGCAGCGCTGGAGGGGTCTACGAGCAGTACTTC.

This clonotype was counted at least ten times. The chain employs TRBV6-5 and TRBJ2-7; tentatively, D is TRBD2 (6 bases). V gave up 6 bases and J gave up 0 bases, with 12 bases separating them. The CDR3 extends over 14 amino acids. Germline V gives CDR1 MNHEY, CDR2 SVGAGI. The DNA for the CDR3 is TGTGCCAGCAGCGGGGGATACGGCTCCTACGAGCAGTACTTC. Translation: CASSGGYGSYEQYF.

This clonotype was recorded at least ten times. The chain uses TRBV2 and TRBJ2-5; the match to TRBD2 covers 9 bases. Germline CDR1 reads SNHLY; CDR2 reads FYNNEI. The CDR3 extends over 17 amino acids. The junction had 7 bases not matched to a gene; V was cut back by 1 base and J by 1 base. CDR3 residues: CASSEGPSGEIQETQYF. The DNA for the CDR3 is TGTGCCAGCAGTGAAGGTCCTAGCGGGGAAATCCAAGAGACCCAGTACTTC.

This clonotype was found many times. The J gene is TRBJ2-5, the V gene TRBV20-1; maybe TRBD1 (5 bases). The CDR3 spans 13 residues. Germline CDR1 DFQATT, CDR2 SNEGSKA (reference sequence). V lost 7 bases to trimming and J lost 1 base, with 13 bases between them. CDR3 loop: CSGQGFSQETQYF. Written as DNA, the CDR3 is TGCAGTGGCCAGGGCTTCAGCCAAGAGACCCAGTACTTC.

The chain recombines TRBV10-3 with TRBJ2-1; D is perhaps TRBD2 (6 bases). CDR3 length: 11 amino acids. The V gene lost 8 bases and the J gene lost 4 bases, with 6 bases spanning the gap. Germline assignment: CDR1 ENHRY and CDR2 SYGVKD. The CDR3: CAIGGYNEQFF. CDR3 DNA sequence: TGTGCCATCGGGGGGTACAATGAGCAGTTCTTC.

This clonotype showed up just a few times. The V call is TRBV7-2, the J call TRBJ2-2; 7 nucleotides match TRBD1. V lost 1 base, J lost 0 bases, and 2 bases stayed unmatched. This CDR3 comprises 16 residues. Germline CDR1 is SGHTA and CDR2 is FQGNSA. This chain's CDR3 is CASSLGQGSNTGELFF. For the CDR3, the DNA is TGTGCCAGCAGCTTAGGACAGGGTTCGAACACCGGGGAGCTGTTTTTT.

The sample holds many counts of this clonotype. The V gene is TRBV24-1, the J gene TRBJ2-7; a possible D gene is TRBD1 (5 bases). Looked up from germline, CDR1 is KGHDR and CDR2 is SFDVKD. This CDR3 spans 15 amino acids. Deletions cut 3 bases from V and 0 bases from J, with 11 bases between. CDR3 in DNA: TGTGCCACCAGTGATACGAGACAGCCCTCCTACGAGCAGTACTTC. This encodes CATSDTRQPSYEQYF.

The chain is built from TRBV7-3 and TRBJ2-1; TRBD1 or TRBD2 may be the D gene (5 bases each). This CDR3 spans 16 amino acids. CDR1 SGHTA and CDR2 FQGTGA come from the germline V gene. Trimming shortened V by 5 bases and J by 1 base, and 15 bases separated the two germline ends. The CDR3 spells CASSTLSGGSYNEQFF. The CDR3 bases are TGTGCCAGCAGCACCCTGAGTGGGGGATCCTACAATGAGCAGTTCTTC.

In its sample, this clonotype was seen many times. The gene calls are TRBV6-6 and TRBJ2-7; 8 nucleotides agree with TRBD1. The CDR3 runs 15 residues. With 5 bases clipped from V and 1 base from J, the junction kept 7 bases outside the gene matches. Germline-derived CDR1 and CDR2 are MNHNY and SVGAGI (reference sequence). CDR3 region: CASSPGTGFSYEQYF. The CDR3 nucleotides read TGTGCCAGCAGTCCCGGGACAGGCTTTTCCTACGAGCAGTACTTC.

This clonotype was detected a few times. In DNA form, the CDR3 reads TGCGCCAGCAGCCCGGGGACTAGAGGTGAGCAGTTCTTC. Translating gives CASSPGTRGEQFF. V is TRBV5-1 and J is TRBJ2-1; TRBD2 matches 8 bases. The J segment lost 9 bases and the V segment lost 4 bases, leaving 6 bases of the junction unmatched. The CDR3 has 13 residues. CDR1 and CDR2 (germline): SGHRS, YFSETQ.